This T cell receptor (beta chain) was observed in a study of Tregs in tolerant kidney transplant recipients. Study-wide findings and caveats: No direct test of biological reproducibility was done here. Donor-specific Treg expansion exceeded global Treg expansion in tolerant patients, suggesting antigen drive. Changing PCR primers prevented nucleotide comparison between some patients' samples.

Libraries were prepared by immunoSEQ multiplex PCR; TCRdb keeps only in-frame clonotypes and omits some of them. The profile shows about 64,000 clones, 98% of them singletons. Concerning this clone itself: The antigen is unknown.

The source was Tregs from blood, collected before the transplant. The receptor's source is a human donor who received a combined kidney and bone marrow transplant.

CDR3 coding DNA: TGTGCCAGCTCACCTCGGGTGAGGGATCCCCAGCATTTT. Its translation is CASSPRVRDPQHF. This chain links TRBV18 with TRBJ1-5; D is unresolved. The CDR3 length is 13 residues. Germline V lookup: CDR1 KGHSH, CDR2 LQKENI. The V gene lost 3 bases and the J gene lost 10 bases, with 13 bases spanning the gap.